This T cell receptor beta chain derives from a study of blood T cell repertoires in COVID-19. Overall study: COVID-19 samples collected from the United States, Italy and Spain covered acute and convalescent phases. PBMCs, B-cell-depleted T cells, or T cells provided the cDNA or gDNA that made up the material.

Germline assignment: CDR1 MDHEN and CDR2 SYDVKM. There are 16 residues in the CDR3. J lost 7 bases, V lost 4 bases, and 14 bases had no gene match. The sample holds one count of this clone. Authors' processing steps: Amplifying reference gene primers gave estimates of nucleated cell counts. Measured with immunoSEQ multiplex PCR; TCRdb has only the in-frame clones, and not every one. V and J calls and clone size are as listed in that table; D and trimming were resolved from the DNA. The sample holds 120,000 or so clones; around 81% are singletons and the top ten take around 4.1%. This TCR came from a woman aged 45-65 years with acute or convalescent COVID-19. The sample comprised peripheral blood. The chain has TRBV28 and TRBJ1-2, with TRBD1 matching over 8 bases. CDR3 nucleotide sequence: TGTGCCAGCAGTTCTGAGACAGGGGAGTCTTTAGTTGGCTACACCTTC. This codes for CASSSETGESLVGYTF.